The present TCR beta chain was sequenced within a study of blood T cell repertoires in COVID-19. Assay: immunoSEQ multiplex PCR; the TCRdb copy retains only in-frame clones and omits some. This sample has 80,000 to 95,000 clones, with around 85% found just once. Trimming cost V 3 bases and J 0 bases, with 11 bases left between them. The CDR3 has 15 amino acids. CDR1 SGHRS and CDR2 YFSETQ come from the germline V gene. The sequenced sample was peripheral blood. The chain links TRBV5-1 to TRBJ2-3; D perhaps matches TRBD2 (5 bases). The clonotype comes from a woman of 80 years or more with active or convalescent COVID-19. In DNA, the CDR3 is TGCGCCAGCAGCTGGACTGGCGCTAGCACAGATACGCAGTATTTT. Protein sequence: CASSWTGASTDTQYF.